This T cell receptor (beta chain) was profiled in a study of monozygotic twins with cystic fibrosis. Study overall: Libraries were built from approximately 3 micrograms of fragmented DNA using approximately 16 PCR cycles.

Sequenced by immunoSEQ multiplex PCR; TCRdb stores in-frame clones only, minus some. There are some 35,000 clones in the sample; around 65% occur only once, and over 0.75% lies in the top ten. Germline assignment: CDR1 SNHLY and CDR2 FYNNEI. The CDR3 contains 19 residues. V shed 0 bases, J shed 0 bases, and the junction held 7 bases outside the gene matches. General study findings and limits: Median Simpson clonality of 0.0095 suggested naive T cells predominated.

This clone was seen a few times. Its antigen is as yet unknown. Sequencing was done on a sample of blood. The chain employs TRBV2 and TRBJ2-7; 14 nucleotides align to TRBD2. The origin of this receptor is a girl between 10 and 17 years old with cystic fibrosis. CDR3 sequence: CASSEAVGLAGGSSYEQYV. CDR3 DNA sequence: TGTGCCAGCAGTGAAGCGGTAGGACTAGCGGGAGGTTCCTCCTACGAGCAGTACGTC.